In its sample, the clone carrying this T cell receptor beta chain was seen a few times. Its matching antigen is unknown. Trimming took off 9 bases at V and 4 bases at J, with 12 bases between the two ends. The CDR3 extends over 12 amino acids. CDR1 and CDR2 from the germline V gene are MRHNA and SNTAGT. Expressed TCRB transcripts got sequenced, as all isolated RNA was reverse transcribed. Produced via immunoSEQ multiplex PCR; TCRdb's table is partial and in-frame only. Here the sample spans roughly 250,000 clones, 9.6% being singletons. This record comes from a study of beta chain features in type 1 diabetes. Across the study: Regarding age, gender and cell yields, patients proved similar to healthy donors.

Study results and caveats: Naive, central memory and Treg TCRB repertoires appeared more alike in patients than in healthy donors.

The sequence derives from a woman younger than 30 in good health. The sequenced sample consisted of naive CD4+ T cells from blood. V and J are TRBV6-4 and TRBJ1-2; weak D call: TRBD1 (6 bases). In DNA, the CDR3 is TGTGCCAGGAGGACAGTGGGCTATGGCTACACCTTC. Amino acid sequence: CARRTVGYGYTF.